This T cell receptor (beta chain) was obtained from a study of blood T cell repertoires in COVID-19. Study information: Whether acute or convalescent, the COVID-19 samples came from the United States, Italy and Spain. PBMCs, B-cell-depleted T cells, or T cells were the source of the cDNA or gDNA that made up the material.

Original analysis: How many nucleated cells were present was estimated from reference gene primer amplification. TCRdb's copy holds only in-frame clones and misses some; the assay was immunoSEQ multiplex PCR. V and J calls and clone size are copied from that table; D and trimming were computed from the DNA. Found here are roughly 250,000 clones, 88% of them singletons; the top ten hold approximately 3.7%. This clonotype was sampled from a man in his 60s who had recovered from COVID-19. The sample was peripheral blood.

The CDR3 coding sequence is TGTGCCAGCGGTATGGGTCGACAGGGCCAAACTAGGTTGGCCCAGCATTTT. It codes for CASGMGRQGQTRLAQHF. The chain carries TRBV19 and TRBJ1-5; 7 positions match TRBD1. CDR3 length: 17 amino acids. The V gene end was trimmed by 9 bases and the J gene end by 11 bases; junction bases not matched to a gene: 25. Germline lookup yields CDR1 LNHDA and CDR2 SQIVND (reference sequence).